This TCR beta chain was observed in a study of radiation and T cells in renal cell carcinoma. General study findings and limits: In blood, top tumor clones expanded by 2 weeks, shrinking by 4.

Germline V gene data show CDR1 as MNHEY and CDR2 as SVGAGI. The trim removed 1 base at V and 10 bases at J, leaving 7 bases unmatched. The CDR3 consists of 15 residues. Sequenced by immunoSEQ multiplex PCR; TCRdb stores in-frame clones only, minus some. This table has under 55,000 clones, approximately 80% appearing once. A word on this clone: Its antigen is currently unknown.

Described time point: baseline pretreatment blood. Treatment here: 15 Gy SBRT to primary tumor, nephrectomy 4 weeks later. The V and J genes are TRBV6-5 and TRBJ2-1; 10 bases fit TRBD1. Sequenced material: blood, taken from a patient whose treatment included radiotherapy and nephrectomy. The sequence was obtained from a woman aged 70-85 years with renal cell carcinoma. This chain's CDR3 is CASSYLGTGAGEQFF. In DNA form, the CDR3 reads TGTGCCAGCAGTTACTTAGGGACAGGGGCAGGGGAGCAGTTCTTC.